Listed below are T cell receptor beta chains from one sample, sequenced in a study of T cell responses to AZD1222 COVID-19 vaccine. Libraries were prepared by immunoSEQ multiplex PCR; TCRdb keeps only in-frame clonotypes and omits some of them. The profile shows some 150,000 clones, around 90% of them singletons. This sample comprised peripheral blood, obtained 28 days after the second dose of the MenACWY control vaccine. All receptors derive from an adult who received the MenACWY meningococcal vaccine as a control. Each CDR3 is given with its conserved first and last residue. The order of the fields is J gene, D gene, clone size, V gene, CDR3 DNA, CDR3 protein. The D gene is left open where the match is weak. Size is stated for part of the rows, as once, few or many counts, or as a class when the clone is expanded.

TRBJ2-3,TRBD2,NA,TRBV20-1,TGCAGTGCTAGTAAAGCGGGGGGGGGCACAGATACGCAGTATTTT,CSASKAGGGTDTQYF
TRBJ1-1,NA,NA,TRBV5-1,TGCGCCAGCAGCTCCCGGAAAGGGGGAGGGCTAAGAAGTGAAGCTTTCTTT,CASSSRKGGGLRSEAFF
TRBJ1-1,NA,NA,TRBV5-1,TGCGCCAGCAGCTTAGAGGGGGGTACTGAAGCTTTCTTT,CASSLEGGTEAFF
TRBJ1-1,TRBD1,NA,TRBV19,TGTGCCAGTACCCCGGGACAGGGTACGAACACTGAAGCTTTCTTT,CASTPGQGTNTEAFF
TRBJ2-2,TRBD1,NA,TRBV18,TGTGCCAGCTCACCACCTCAGAAGGGAAGGGGGCGCCTCGGGGAGCTGTTTTTT,CASSPPQKGRGRLGELFF
TRBJ1-6,NA,NA,TRBV14,TGTGCCAGCAGCCAAATCGGGGGGCGATCACCCCTCCACTTT,CASSQIGGRSPLHF
TRBJ1-2,NA,NA,TRBV7-2,TGTGCCAGCAGCTTAGACGGGTTTAACTATGGCTACACCTTC,CASSLDGFNYGYTF
TRBJ2-3,TRBD1,few,TRBV6-5,TGTGCCAGCATCCCGGACAGGGCTAGCACAGATACGCAGTATTTT,CASIPDRASTDTQYF
TRBJ1-1,TRBD1,NA,TRBV7-2,TGTGCCAGCAGCCAGTACAGGGGCGAGACTGAAGCTTTCTTT,CASSQYRGETEAFF
TRBJ1-1,TRBD1,NA,TRBV5-1,TGCGCCAGCAGCTCCGACAGGGTTTCGAGCACTGAAGCTTTCTTT,CASSSDRVSSTEAFF
TRBJ1-2,NA,NA,TRBV7-9,TGTGCCAGCAGCTTCGGGACATTCGGCTACACCTTC,CASSFGTFGYTF
TRBJ1-6,NA,NA,TRBV7-8,TGTGCCAGCAGCCGCCAGGCAGGGGTCTATAATTCACCCCTCCACTTT,CASSRQAGVYNSPLHF
TRBJ2-7,NA,NA,TRBV7-2,TGTGCCAGCAGCTTAGGGGACCTTACTTCCGAGCAGTACTTC,CASSLGDLTSEQYF
TRBJ2-3,NA,NA,TRBV5-1,TGCGCCAGCAGCCCCCTCGGGCGGGACACAGATACGCAGTATTTT,CASSPLGRDTDTQYF
TRBJ1-4,NA,NA,TRBV18,TGTGCCAGCTCACCCCGCGGCGAGGAGGTCGGTGAAAAACTGTTTTTT,CASSPRGEEVGEKLFF
TRBJ2-5,TRBD2,NA,TRBV6-6,TGTGCCAGCAGTCACCCGGGGGGTTTAGCGGGAGCGGAGACCCAGTACTTC,CASSHPGGLAGAETQYF
TRBJ1-5,NA,NA,TRBV7-2,TGTGCCAGCAGGCTGACGGGTCTTAGCAATCAGCCCCAGCATTTT,CASRLTGLSNQPQHF
TRBJ2-7,TRBD2,NA,TRBV11-3,TGTGCCAGCAGCTTTTCCGGACTAGTTTGGGAGCAGTACTTC,CASSFSGLVWEQYF
TRBJ1-1,NA,NA,TRBV3-1/TRBV3-2,TGTGCCAGCAGTCCGGGACTTCAGAACACTGAAGCTTTCTTT,CASSPGLQNTEAFF
TRBJ2-6,NA,NA,TRBV30,TGTGCCTGGAGTGTAATCATCCTCTCTGGGGCCAACGTCCTGACTTTC,CAWSVIILSGANVLTF
TRBJ1-1,TRBD1,NA,TRBV7-9,TGTGCCAGCAGATACGACAGGGTGAACACTGAAGCTTTCTTT,CASRYDRVNTEAFF
TRBJ1-1,NA,few,TRBV3-1/TRBV3-2,TGTGCCAGCACCCCCTCAGATTGGAACACTGAAGCTTTCTTT,CASTPSDWNTEAFF
TRBJ1-3,NA,NA,TRBV5-1,TGCGCCAGCAGCTTGGCAGGGTCGGGAAACACCATATATTTT,CASSLAGSGNTIYF
TRBJ2-1,NA,NA,TRBV7-7,TGTGCTAGCAGCTTAAGTCCGGGGAATGAGCAGTTCTTC,CASSLSPGNEQFF
TRBJ2-3,NA,NA,TRBV4-3,TGCGCCAGCAGCTCGCGGGGAGCAGATACGCAGTATTTT,CASSSRGADTQYF
TRBJ1-5,NA,NA,TRBV6-5,TGTGCCAGCAGTCACCGGGACAGCAATCAGCCCCAGCATTTT,CASSHRDSNQPQHF
TRBJ1-4,NA,NA,TRBV5-1,TGCGCCAGCAGCTCGGGACAAGCAACTAATGAAAAACTGTTTTTT,CASSSGQATNEKLFF
TRBJ2-5,TRBD2,NA,TRBV4-3,TGCGCCAGCAGCCAGCAGGGAGGGGAGACCCAGTACTTC,CASSQQGGETQYF
TRBJ2-3,TRBD2,NA,TRBV6-2/TRBV6-3,TGTGCCAGCAGCCCCCTGCGAGGCGGGAGGTCCGATACGCAGTATTTT,CASSPLRGGRSDTQYF
TRBJ1-2,NA,few,TRBV20-1,TGCAGTGCTAGGACAGTTAATGGCTACACCTTC,CSARTVNGYTF
TRBJ2-7,TRBD2,NA,TRBV7-2,TGTGCCAGCACCCTTGGCGGGGGAAAGGGCTACGAGCAGTACTTC,CASTLGGGKGYEQYF